This is a list of T cell receptor beta chains from one sample in a study of cytomegalovirus exposure and HLA in healthy donors. Assay used: immunoSEQ multiplex PCR; TCRdb lists only in-frame clones, some missing. The sample carries under 200,000 clones, roughly 80% recorded once. Sequencing used PBMCs. All receptors come from a male donor in good health and CMV-seropositive. CDR3s include the opening cysteine and the closing phenylalanine or tryptophan. Fields, in order: J gene, V gene, CDR3 protein.

>TRBJ1-1|TRBV30
CAWRPRGPEAFF
>TRBJ2-3|TRBV4-2
CASSQDRAGTSGRLTDTQYF
>TRBJ1-2|TRBV18
CASSPGSDYGYTF
>TRBJ1-1|TRBV9
CASSAAELTAEAFF
>TRBJ2-6|TRBV6-1
CASSGDRDRNSGANVLTF
>TRBJ1-3|TRBV7-6
CASSLSGVANTIYF
>TRBJ2-7|TRBV29-1
CSGGTAYEQYF
>TRBJ2-7|TRBV27
CASSHYHRAGEQYF
>TRBJ1-2|TRBV11-3
CASSLVPGTGASNYGYTF
>TRBJ2-7|TRBV30
CAWGAIEQYF
>TRBJ2-5|TRBV6-5
CASSPRDRGGETQYF
>TRBJ2-2|TRBV14
CASSHYRGRRTGELFF
>TRBJ2-7|TRBV11-3
CASSLVALSGGRTPVPPGDF
>TRBJ2-2|TRBV9
CASSDHSGTGELFF
>TRBJ1-1|TRBV7-9
CASSLPSGSNTEAFF
>TRBJ1-2|TRBV5-4
CASRPTGSGHGYTF
>TRBJ1-2|TRBV27
CASSLTSTFVYGYTF
>TRBJ2-5|TRBV5-1
CASSLGLTRGQGKETQYF
>TRBJ2-3|TRBV30
CAWSRTSGRSDTQYF
>TRBJ2-1|TRBV6-1
CASSDGGMNNEQFF
>TRBJ1-2|TRBV6-1
CASSGGGYTF
>TRBJ1-6|TRBV11-3
CASSWSWEDMNSPLHF
>TRBJ2-3|TRBV18
CASSPWLAGEGTDTQYF
>TRBJ1-2|TRBV29-1
CSVWDRGNSGYTF
>TRBJ2-7|TRBV27
CASSFAGRPYEQYF
>TRBJ1-1|TRBV6-5
CASSRQGATEAFF
>TRBJ1-3|TRBV6-5
CASWRGSGNTIYF
>TRBJ2-3|TRBV19
CASKKDRGTSTDTQYF
>TRBJ2-2|TRBV7-3
CASSPFRRETPGGELFF
>TRBJ2-3|TRBV15
CATSRDPGNTQYF
>TRBJ2-2|TRBV27
CASSLLQGTRLTGELFF
>TRBJ1-2|TRBV27
CASSLAGRPNYGYTF
>TRBJ1-1|TRBV7-2
CASSLGPYTEAFF
>TRBJ2-2|TRBV5-1
CASSLDNSNTGELFF
>TRBJ2-6|TRBV5-1
CASSLILTGDLLSGANVLTF
>TRBJ2-7|TRBV10-3
CAISKSGSNDHEQYF
>TRBJ2-7|TRBV4-3
CASSPSSRGTYEQYF
>TRBJ2-4|TRBV30
CAWSVSGRGNIQYF
>TRBJ2-2|TRBV2
CASSEQRPNTGELFF
>TRBJ1-2|TRBV7-2
CASSSGQAIVNYGYTF
>TRBJ1-5|TRBV6-5
CASSYSGEDQPQHF
>TRBJ1-1|TRBV19
CASSISADMNTEAFF